This T cell receptor beta chain appears in the sequencing data of a study of blood T cell repertoires in COVID-19. Clones were read by immunoSEQ multiplex PCR, and TCRdb kept only the in-frame ones, dropping some. The repertoire holds approximately 70,000 clones, with 88% as singletons. Trimming took off 3 bases at V and 0 bases at J, with 6 bases between the two ends. This CDR3 comprises 15 residues. Germline CDR1 SNHLY, CDR2 FYNNEI. The source is a human donor in a cohort sampled during active COVID-19. The sample consisted of peripheral blood. The chain uses TRBV2 and TRBJ2-6, with D hard to call. The CDR3 spells CASSDWSSGANVLTF. CDR3 sequence (DNA): TGTGCCAGCAGTGATTGGAGCTCTGGGGCCAACGTCCTGACTTTC.